These T cell receptor beta chains were read from a single sample in a study of type 1 and type 2 diabetes patients. TCRdb recomputed calls from the multiplex PCR reads with MiXCR, one row per CDR3 protein. The data hold 250,000 or so distinct CDR3 sequences, with 47% observed a single time. The sample comprised peripheral blood mononuclear cells (PBMCs). These receptors all stem from a man aged 18-30 years with type 2 diabetes. Both conserved end residues are part of each CDR3. The D gene is left open where the match is weak. Only some rows state a clone size, as once, few, many or a class for expanded clones.

>few|-|TRBV7-6|TRBJ2-6
TGTGCCAGCAGCTTAGACCCGCCCAAGTCAACTTCTGGGGCCAACGTCCTGACTTTC
CASSLDPPKSTSGANVLTF
>-|-|TRBV7-3|TRBJ2-5
TGCGCCAGCAGCCTTGGAGGCGCTAGTTCGGGGACCCAGTACTTC
CASSLGGASSGTQYF
>-|-|TRBV30|TRBJ2-1
TGTGCCTGGAACCAAGGAGTCGGCTACAATGAGCAGTTCTTC
CAWNQGVGYNEQFF
>-|-|TRBV19|TRBJ1-1
TGTGCCAGTAGTATAACTCTGACGAACACTGAAGCTTTCTTT
CASSITLTNTEAFF
>-|-|TRBV28|TRBJ1-6
TGTGCCAGTTTTGCAGGACATTCACCCCTCCACTTT
CASFAGHSPLHF
>few|-|TRBV7-6|TRBJ2-2
TGTGCCAGCAGCTCGCAGGATACGAACACCGGGGAGCTGTTTTTT
CASSSQDTNTGELFF
>-|-|TRBV12-3/TRBV12-4|TRBJ2-5
TGTGCCAGCAGTTTAGAAAAAGGGGTGAGAGAGACCCAGTACTTC
CASSLEKGVRETQYF
>few|-|TRBV19|TRBJ2-1
TGTGCCAGTACCGACAGGACGAATGAGCAGTTCTTC
CASTDRTNEQFF
>few|TRBD1|TRBV5-1|TRBJ1-1
TGCGCCAGCAACCCCGGCAGGGGGCAACCGACTGAAGCTTTCTTT
CASNPGRGQPTEAFF
>-|-|TRBV7-9|TRBJ2-6
TGTGCCAGCAGCCTCCCCGGGCTGTGCTCTGGGGCCAACGTCCTGACTTTC
CASSLPGLCSGANVLTF
>-|-|TRBV6-6|TRBJ2-7
TGTGCCAGCAGTTTCGGGGGGCTAGCTACCTACGAGCAGTACTTC
CASSFGGLATYEQYF
>-|TRBD1|TRBV6-6|TRBJ2-7
TGTGCCAGCAGTTACTCCAGTTCGGGACAGGGGGCTTGGAAGCAGTACTTC
CASSYSSSGQGAWKQYF
>few|-|TRBV19|TRBJ2-1
TGTGCCAGTAGTATTACCGGGGATGAGCAGTTCTTC
CASSITGDEQFF
>-|TRBD2|TRBV12-3/TRBV12-4|TRBJ2-5
TGTGCCAGCAGCAGCCTAGCGGGGGGGCCAGAGACCCAGTACTTC
CASSSLAGGPETQYF
>-|-|TRBV12-3/TRBV12-4|TRBJ1-2
TGTGCCAGCAGTCCGACGGGGGAGAAAGGGGGCTACACCTTC
CASSPTGEKGGYTF
>-|-|TRBV20-1|TRBJ1-1
TGCAGTGCTAGACTGGGGTACACTGAAGCTTTCTTT
CSARLGYTEAFF
>few|TRBD2|TRBV20-1|TRBJ2-1
TGCAGTGCTAGAGATCGGGAGGGGCGCGGACAAGCCTGGTATGAGCAGTTCTTC
CSARDREGRGQAWYEQFF
>-|-|TRBV9|TRBJ1-2
TGTGCCAGCAGAGCCACAGGGAGTGCGGGCTATGGCTACACCTTC
CASRATGSAGYGYTF
>-|-|TRBV30|TRBJ2-3
TGTGCCTGGAACCCAGGGATAGTGGCAGATACGCAGTATTTT
CAWNPGIVADTQYF
>-|-|TRBV10-3|TRBJ2-2
TGTGCCATCAGTGAGTCTCCCTCGGGTCTCACCGGGGAGCTGTTTTTT
CAISESPSGLTGELFF
>-|TRBD1|TRBV15|TRBJ2-3
TGTGCCACCAGCAGAGGGACAGGGAACACAGATACGCAGTATTTT
CATSRGTGNTDTQYF
>-|-|TRBV19|TRBJ1-5
TGTGCCAGTGGATCGACGGAACCCAGCAATCAGCCCCAGCATTTT
CASGSTEPSNQPQHF
>-|-|TRBV27|TRBJ1-1
TGTGCCAGCAGTTTATCGAACCTCCAGACTGAAGCTTTCTTT
CASSLSNLQTEAFF
>-|TRBD2|TRBV6-5|TRBJ2-1
TGTGCCAGCAGTCTGACTAGCGGAATTTACAATGAGCAGTTCTTC
CASSLTSGIYNEQFF
>many|-|TRBV15|TRBJ2-7
TGTGCCACCAGCAGAGAGGACTACCTGACCTACGAGCAGTACTTC
CATSREDYLTYEQYF
>-|-|TRBV2|TRBJ2-5
TGTGCCAGCAGCCCTGTCGGGTACCAAGAGACCCAGTACTTC
CASSPVGYQETQYF
>-|-|TRBV9|TRBJ1-2
TGTGCCAGCAGCGTAGAGGGGGGAACAGACTATGGCTACACCTTC
CASSVEGGTDYGYTF
>few|TRBD1|TRBV29-1|TRBJ1-1
TGCAGCGGACAGGGAATGAACACTGAAGCTTTCTTT
CSGQGMNTEAFF
>few|-|TRBV28|TRBJ1-1
TGTGCCAGCAGTAAACATCAGGGTGGGCGTACTGAAGCTTTCTTT
CASSKHQGGRTEAFF
>-|-|TRBV27|TRBJ2-7
TGTGCCAGCAGCAAGGGGGGCGCGAATCCCGAGCAGTACTTC
CASSKGGANPEQYF
>few|TRBD1|TRBV4-1|TRBJ2-5
TGCGCCAGCAGCCAAGAGGGGACAGGGGATCCCTCGGATCGATACTTC
CASSQEGTGDPSDRYF
>few|-|TRBV7-9|TRBJ2-7
TGTGCCAGCAGCTTTGCCGGGACACCCTACGAGCAGTACTTC
CASSFAGTPYEQYF
>few|-|TRBV6-5|TRBJ1-4
TGTGCCAGCAGTTCCGTGGGGCACGATGAAAAACTGTTTTTT
CASSSVGHDEKLFF
>-|-|TRBV19|TRBJ1-1
TGTGCCAGTAGTATTAGTTACGGAGGGAACACTGAAGCTTTCTTT
CASSISYGGNTEAFF
>few|-|TRBV5-1|TRBJ2-1
TGCGCCAGCAGCTTGGGGGGATGGGATGAGCAGTTCTTC
CASSLGGWDEQFF
>-|TRBD2|TRBV4-2|TRBJ2-3
TGTGCCAGCAGCCAAGCACTAGCGGGGCCAGATACGCAGTATTTT
CASSQALAGPDTQYF
>few|-|TRBV2|TRBJ1-6
TGTGCCAGCAAGGAACGCGTTACCCGGACACCCCTCCACTTT
CASKERVTRTPLHF
>few|-|TRBV4-2|TRBJ2-5
TGTGCCAGCAGCCCTTCCGGGACACTGGAGACCCAGTACTTC
CASSPSGTLETQYF
>-|-|TRBV6-5|TRBJ1-1
TGTGCCAGCAGGCTGGCTCAGAGAATGAACACTGAAGCTTTCTTT
CASRLAQRMNTEAFF
>-|-|TRBV20-1|TRBJ2-7
TGCAGTGCTAGGGAGGGGGCCCCCTACGAGCAGTACTTC
CSAREGAPYEQYF
>-|TRBD2|TRBV10-3|TRBJ2-1
TGCGCCGGCATCGAGGCAGGGAGGGGCAATGAGCAGTTCTTC
CAGIEAGRGNEQFF
>-|TRBD1|TRBV10-3|TRBJ2-2
TGTGCCATCAGCATGACAGGGGCATATACCGGGGAGCTGTTTTTT
CAISMTGAYTGELFF
>few|TRBD1|TRBV29-1|TRBJ2-2
TGCAGCGTTGAGAGGACAGGGGTCACCGGGGAGCTGTTTTTT
CSVERTGVTGELFF
>-|TRBD2|TRBV13|TRBJ2-1
TGTGCCAGCAGCGCCACTAGCGGGAGGGTCTATGAGCAGTTCTTC
CASSATSGRVYEQFF
>-|-|TRBV29-1|TRBJ1-2
TGCAGCGTTGAGGGATTGAATGGCTACACCTTC
CSVEGLNGYTF
>few|-|TRBV20-1|TRBJ2-7
TGCAGTGCCACCCCCTCGGGCTCCTACGAGCAGTACTTC
CSATPSGSYEQYF
>-|TRBD1|TRBV30|TRBJ2-7
TGTGCCTCCAACCGGGGACAGGGCGGGGAGCAGTACTTC
CASNRGQGGEQYF
>-|-|TRBV4-1|TRBJ2-4
TGCGCCAGCAGCCAAGAAGGGGAAAACATTCAGTACTTC
CASSQEGENIQYF
>once|-|TRBV7-8|TRBJ1-6
TGTGCCAGCAGCTTAACGGCAGGGACGGGTTCACCCCTCCACTTT
CASSLTAGTGSPLHF
>-|-|TRBV20-1|TRBJ1-5
TGCAGTGCTAGTGGGCGGGCTAGCAATCAGCCCCAGCATTTT
CSASGRASNQPQHF
>-|-|TRBV30|TRBJ2-2
TGTGCCTGGAGTTCCGGGACATTGAACACCGGGGAGCTGTTTTTT
CAWSSGTLNTGELFF
>many|-|TRBV25-1|TRBJ2-3
TGTGCCAGCAGTGGCAGACATACGCAGTATTTT
CASSGRHTQYF
>few|TRBD1|TRBV7-8|TRBJ1-1
TGTGCCAGCAGCTTACAAGGGGGCGCCGGGTACACTGAAGCTTTCTTT
CASSLQGGAGYTEAFF
>few|-|TRBV5-1|TRBJ1-1
TGCGCCAGCAGAGAAGGTCTTATTGCTTTCTTT
CASREGLIAFF
>many|-|TRBV7-6|TRBJ1-1
TGTGCCAGCAGCCCCTCAATGAACACTGAAGCTTTCTTT
CASSPSMNTEAFF